The clone carrying this TCR beta chain was counted only a few times. This entry belongs to a study of shared clonotypes between healthy human individuals. This CDR3 region has 13 residues. Looked up from germline, CDR1 is PRHDT and CDR2 is FYEKMQ (reference sequence). V was pared by 5 bases and J by 3 bases, with 3 bases of the junction left unmatched. Tens of thousands of T cell genomes, or about 200 ng DNA, went into the sorted-subset replicate PCRs. Some clones are missing from TCRdb's copy, which holds only in-frame ones; the method was immunoSEQ multiplex PCR. The table includes some 800,000 clones, about 92% detected once. In the naive CD8 group, cells lacked CD45RO and were positively selected for CCR7, so terminally differentiated effector memory CD45RA+ cells were left out.

This chain connects TRBV13 to TRBJ2-7; 8 bases agree with TRBD2. Sequencing input: naive CD8+ T cells sorted from blood. The sequence was obtained from a man aged 25 to 40 in good health. Here the CDR3 reads CASSQGTSYEQYF. CDR3 DNA: TGTGCCAGCAGCCAAGGGACTAGCTACGAGCAGTACTTC. Full variable domain (remainder filled in from reference TRBV13 and TRBJ2-7): AAGVIQSPRHLIKEKRETATLKCYPIPRHDTVYWYQQGPGQDPQFLISFYEKMQSDKGSIPDRFSAQQFSDYHSELNMSSLELGDSALYFCASSQGTSYEQYFGPGTRLTVT.